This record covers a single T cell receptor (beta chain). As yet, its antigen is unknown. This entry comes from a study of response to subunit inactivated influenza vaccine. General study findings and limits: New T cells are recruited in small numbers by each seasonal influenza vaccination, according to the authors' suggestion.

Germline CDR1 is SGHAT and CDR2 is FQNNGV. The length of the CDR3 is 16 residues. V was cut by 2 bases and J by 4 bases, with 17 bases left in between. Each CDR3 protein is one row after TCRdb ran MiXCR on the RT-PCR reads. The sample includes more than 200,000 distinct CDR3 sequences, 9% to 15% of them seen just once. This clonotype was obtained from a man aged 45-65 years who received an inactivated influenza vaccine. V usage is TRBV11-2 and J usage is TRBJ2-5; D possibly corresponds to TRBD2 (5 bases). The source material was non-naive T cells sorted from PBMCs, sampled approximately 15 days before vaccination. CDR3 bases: TGTGCCAGCAGCTTAATGCGCGGAGGCGAGGGAGAGACCCAGTACTTC. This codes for CASSLMRGGEGETQYF. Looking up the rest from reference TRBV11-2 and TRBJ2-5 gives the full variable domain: EAGVAQSPRYKIIEKRQSVAFWCNPISGHATLYWYQQILGQGPKLLIQFQNNGVVDDSQLPKDRFSAERLKGVDSTLKIQPAKLEDSAVYLCASSLMRGGEGETQYFGPGTRLLVL.